The T cell receptor (beta chain) under discussion was sequenced for a study of CD8 T cells in ankylosing spondylitis. Study observations and caveats: Earlier work had already found some motif variants in reactive arthritis synovial fluid and blood. Reportedly, matched ankylosing spondylitis synovial fluid was significantly enriched for disease-linked clones. In ankylosing spondylitis blood, a motif of seven to nine highly homologous TCR beta variants appeared characteristic.

The table lists this clonotype with a few counts. Its antigen is unknown. V lost 4 bases to trimming and J lost 5 bases; unmatched junction nucleotides: 4. CDR3 length: 14 amino acids. Germline CDR1 is SQVTM and CDR2 is ANQGSEA. Quantitative molecular-barcoded 5'-RACE generated the TCR beta libraries. TCRdb ran MiXCR on the 5' RACE reads and lists one entry per CDR3 protein. The sample has roughly 220,000 distinct CDR3 sequences, roughly a tenth seen once. The J gene is TRBJ1-4, the V gene TRBV29-1, with 10 bases matching TRBD1. Input material: blood, either unsorted or a sorted T cell fraction (not recorded which). The receptor was isolated from a male donor with ankylosing spondylitis or in good health (not recorded which). For the CDR3, the DNA is TGCAGCGTTGGTAGACAGGGGGCGAATGAAAAACTGTTTTTT. Its protein is CSVGRQGANEKLFF. Variable domain in full (rest from reference TRBV29-1 and TRBJ1-4): SAVISQKPSRDICQRGTSLTIQCQVDSQVTMMFWYRQQPGQSLTLIATANQGSEATYESGFVIDKFPISRPNLTFSTLTVSNMSPEDSSIYLCSVGRQGANEKLFFGSGTQLSVL.